A selection of T cell receptor beta chains follows, all from one sample in a study of T cell responses to AZD1222 COVID-19 vaccine. The repertoire was sequenced with immunoSEQ multiplex PCR; TCRdb's copy has only in-frame clones and lacks some. The data contain 100,000 to 150,000 clones, approximately 91% of them singletons. The sample in question was peripheral blood, obtained 28 days after the second AZD1222 dose. The receptors originated from an adult who received the AZD1222 COVID-19 vaccine. The CDR3 runs from the conserved cysteine through the conserved F or W. D genes are given only for firm matches. Size values are once, few and many counts, or a class for expanded clones, and some rows have none.

>TRBV18|.|.|TRBJ1-4
TGTGCCAGCTCACCAGGGCTTAATGAAAAACTGTTTTTT
CASSPGLNEKLFF
>TRBV5-1|.|few|TRBJ1-2
TGCGCCAGCAGCCGAGACAACAGCGACGGCTATGGCTACACCTTC
CASSRDNSDGYGYTF
>TRBV9|.|once|TRBJ1-2
TGTGCCAGCAGCGGACCCCCGTCGGGGGCTGGCTACACCTTC
CASSGPPSGAGYTF
>TRBV10-3|TRBD1|.|TRBJ1-3
TGTGCCATCCGAGAGACAGGGGCCCTTCCACTGTCTGGAAACACCATATATTTT
CAIRETGALPLSGNTIYF
>TRBV4-1|.|.|TRBJ2-4
TGCGCCAGCAGCAACACCGGGACTCCTCTAGCCAAAAACATTCAGTACTTC
CASSNTGTPLAKNIQYF
>TRBV29-1|.|.|TRBJ1-2
TGCAGCGTTGTGAAACCATCTGGCTACACCTTC
CSVVKPSGYTF
>TRBV28|.|.|TRBJ1-1
TGTGCCAGCAGTTTTGGGGGAAAAGCTTTCTTT
CASSFGGKAFF
>TRBV18|.|.|TRBJ1-2
TGTGCCAGCTCACCACCGGAACAGGGCGTTTATGGCTACACCTTC
CASSPPEQGVYGYTF
>TRBV5-8|.|.|TRBJ1-1
TGTGCCAGCAGCTTGATCAGGCTCTTAAACACTGAAGCTTTCTTT
CASSLIRLLNTEAFF
>TRBV5-1|TRBD1|once|TRBJ1-5
TGCGCCAGCAGCTTGGGTGAGACAGGGAGTCAGCCCCAGCATTTT
CASSLGETGSQPQHF
>TRBV27|TRBD1|.|TRBJ2-7
TGTGCCAGCAGTTTACTGTTTGACAGGGGGTACGAGCAGTACTTC
CASSLLFDRGYEQYF
>TRBV7-3|.|.|TRBJ2-1
TGTGCCAGCAGCTTAACACGAGAATCCTACAATGAGCAGTTCTTC
CASSLTRESYNEQFF
>TRBV12-3/TRBV12-4|.|.|TRBJ2-2
TGTGCCAGCAGTTTAGTTTACACCGGGGAGCTGTTTTTT
CASSLVYTGELFF
>TRBV11-3|.|.|TRBJ2-7
TGTGCCAGCAGCCCACAGGGCTCGGGGGAGCAGTACTTC
CASSPQGSGEQYF
>TRBV7-8|.|few|TRBJ2-7
TGTGCCAGCAGCCTCAGGCTCGCCTACGAGCAGTACTTC
CASSLRLAYEQYF
>TRBV19|.|.|TRBJ1-6
TGTGCCAGTAGTATCGGTCGGAACTCACCCCTCCACTTT
CASSIGRNSPLHF
>TRBV25-1|.|.|TRBJ2-2
TGTGCCACCTCCCCGGGCCTAAACACCGGGGAGCTGTTTTTT
CATSPGLNTGELFF
>TRBV19|.|.|TRBJ2-7
TGTGCCAGTAGTCCCTCCTTTCTCGGGGAGCCGGACGAGCAGTACTTC
CASSPSFLGEPDEQYF
>TRBV7-9|.|.|TRBJ2-4
TGTGCCTCAAGCCCTCGTTCTCTGACCAAAAACATTCAGTACTTC
CASSPRSLTKNIQYF
>TRBV20-1|.|.|TRBJ1-5
TGCAGTGCTAGTGAGGGCAGGCAAGGGCCCCAGCATTTT
CSASEGRQGPQHF
>TRBV18|.|.|TRBJ2-3
TGTGCCAGCTCATCCGGACTCACAGATACGCAGTATTTT
CASSSGLTDTQYF
>TRBV5-1|.|.|TRBJ1-1
TGCGCCAGCAGATGGGATCGGATTACTGAAGCTTTCTTT
CASRWDRITEAFF
>TRBV20-1|.|.|TRBJ1-6
TGCAGTGCTAGTGGAGACCTTAATTCACCCCTCCACTTT
CSASGDLNSPLHF
>TRBV4-1|.|.|TRBJ1-2
TGCGCCAGCAGCCGAATGAGGACGGAAATATCCGGCTACACCTTC
CASSRMRTEISGYTF
>TRBV30|TRBD1|.|TRBJ2-3
TGTGCCTGGAGTGTACAGTATTGGACAGGGGGCACAGATACGCAGTATTTT
CAWSVQYWTGGTDTQYF
>TRBV18|TRBD1|.|TRBJ2-7
TGTGCCAGCCTACCCTCAGGGGGCCCCTACGAGCAGTACTTC
CASLPSGGPYEQYF
>TRBV11-2|.|.|TRBJ1-1
TGTGCCAGCAGCGGCCGAGATCGGGGGAACACTGAAGCTTTCTTT
CASSGRDRGNTEAFF
>TRBV19|TRBD1|.|TRBJ1-1
TGTGCCAGTAGTACCCCGACAGGGTACACTGAAGCTTTCTTT
CASSTPTGYTEAFF
>TRBV19|.|.|TRBJ1-5
TGTGCCAGTAGTGTATTAGTACACAAGGTTAATCAGCCCCAGCATTTT
CASSVLVHKVNQPQHF
>TRBV5-1|.|.|TRBJ2-7
TGCGCCAGCAGCTTGGACTCTGGATTCCCTACCTACGAGCAGTACTTC
CASSLDSGFPTYEQYF
>TRBV4-2|.|.|TRBJ1-4
TGTGCCAGCAGCCAAGATCCTAATGAAAAACTGTTTTTT
CASSQDPNEKLFF
>TRBV5-6|.|.|TRBJ1-3
TGTGCCAGCAGCTTGACGGGCGCAGGGTCCAACACCATATATTTT
CASSLTGAGSNTIYF
>TRBV28|TRBD2|.|TRBJ2-1
TGTGCCAGCAGTTCATTAGCGGGATATTCCTCCAGTGAGCAGTTCTTC
CASSSLAGYSSSEQFF
>TRBV6-5|.|.|TRBJ2-7
TGTGCCAGCAGAGCGGGTTTCTCCTACGAGCAGTACTTC
CASRAGFSYEQYF
>TRBV28|.|.|TRBJ2-2
TGTGCCAGTGGGAGCGGGAACACCGGGGAGCTGTTTTTT
CASGSGNTGELFF
>TRBV27|TRBD2|.|TRBJ2-7
TGTGCCAGCAGTCCCGGGACTAGGCTCTACGAGCAGTACTTC
CASSPGTRLYEQYF
>TRBV2|.|.|TRBJ1-2
TGTGCCAGCGGCGGGCTGGGACCCAACTATGGCTACACCTTC
CASGGLGPNYGYTF
>TRBV5-1|.|.|TRBJ1-3
TGCGCCAGCAGCGTCGGGAGCTCTGGAAACACCATATATTTT
CASSVGSSGNTIYF
>TRBV6-5|.|.|TRBJ1-4
TGTGCCAGCAGTTATGGGGGAGCCTATAATGAAAAACTGTTTTTT
CASSYGGAYNEKLFF
>TRBV5-8|.|once|TRBJ1-5
TGTGCCAGCAGCTTCTCGGGTAGGGATCAGCCCCAGCATTTT
CASSFSGRDQPQHF
>TRBV6-1|.|.|TRBJ2-3
TGTGCCAGCAGTGACCATAGCGGTATCACAGATACGCAGTATTTT
CASSDHSGITDTQYF